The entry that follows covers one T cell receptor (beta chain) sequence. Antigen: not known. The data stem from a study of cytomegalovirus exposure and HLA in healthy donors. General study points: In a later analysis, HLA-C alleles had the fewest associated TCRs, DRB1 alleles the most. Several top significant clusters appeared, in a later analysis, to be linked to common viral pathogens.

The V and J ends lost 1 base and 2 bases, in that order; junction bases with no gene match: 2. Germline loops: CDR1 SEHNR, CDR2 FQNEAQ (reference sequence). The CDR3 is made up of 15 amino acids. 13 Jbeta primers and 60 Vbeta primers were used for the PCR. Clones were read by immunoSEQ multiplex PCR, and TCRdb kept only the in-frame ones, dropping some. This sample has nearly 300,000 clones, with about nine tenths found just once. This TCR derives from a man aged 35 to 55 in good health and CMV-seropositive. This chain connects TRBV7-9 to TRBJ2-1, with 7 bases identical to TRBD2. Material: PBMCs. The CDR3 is CASSLGEGTYNEQFF. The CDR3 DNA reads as TGTGCCAGCAGCTTAGGGGAGGGTACCTACAATGAGCAGTTCTTC. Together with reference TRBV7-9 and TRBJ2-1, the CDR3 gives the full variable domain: DTGVSQNPRHKITKRGQNVTFRCDPISEHNRLYWYRQTLGQGPEFLTYFQNEAQLEKSRLLSDRFSAERPKGSFSTLEIQRTEQGDSAMYLCASSLGEGTYNEQFFGPGTRLTVL.